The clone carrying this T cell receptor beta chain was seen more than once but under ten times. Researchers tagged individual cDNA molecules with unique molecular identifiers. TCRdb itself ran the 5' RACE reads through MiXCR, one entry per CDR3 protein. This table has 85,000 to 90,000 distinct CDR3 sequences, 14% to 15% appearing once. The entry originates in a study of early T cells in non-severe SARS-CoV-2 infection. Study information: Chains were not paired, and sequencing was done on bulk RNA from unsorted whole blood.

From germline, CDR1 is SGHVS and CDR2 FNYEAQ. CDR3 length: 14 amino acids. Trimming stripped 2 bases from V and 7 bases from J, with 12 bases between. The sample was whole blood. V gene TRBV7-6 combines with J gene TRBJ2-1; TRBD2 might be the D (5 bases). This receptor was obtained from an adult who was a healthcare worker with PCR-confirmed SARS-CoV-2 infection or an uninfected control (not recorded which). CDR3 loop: CASSLLSSINEQFF. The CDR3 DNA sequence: TGTGCCAGCAGCTTACTCTCTAGCATAAATGAGCAGTTCTTC.